What follows are 25 T cell receptor beta chains derived from one specimen sequenced in a study of shared clonotypes between healthy human individuals. The method was immunoSEQ multiplex PCR; TCRdb's version includes in-frame clones alone and lacks a portion of them. The sample has under 2,000,000 clones; roughly 95% are singletons. CD45RO negativity and positive selection for CCR7 defined naive CD8 cells, a population that excluded terminally differentiated effector memory CD45RA+ cells. Sample: naive CD8+ T cells sorted from blood. Receptors were obtained from a man aged 18-30 years in good health.

The chain employs TRBV29-1 and TRBJ1-2; D may be TRBD1 (5 bases). V was cut by 4 bases and J by 2 bases, with 14 bases left in between. CDR1 is SQVTM, CDR2 ANQGSEA, per germline. The CDR3 contains 14 residues. DNA for the CDR3: TGCAGCGTTGTTCTTCCGAGGGGAAACTATGGCTACACCTTC. It is translated as CSVVLPRGNYGYTF.

The J gene is TRBJ2-1, the V gene TRBV6-1, with 8 bases that match TRBD1. CDR3 size: 15 residues. The germline gives CDR1 MNHNS, CDR2 SASEGT. Losses at the gene ends were 2 bases for V and 6 bases for J; bases not matched to a gene: 6. Here the CDR3 reads CASSEQGALGNEQFF. In DNA form, the CDR3 reads TGTGCCAGCAGTGAACAGGGGGCGCTTGGCAATGAGCAGTTCTTC.

Concerning this clone: Other nucleotide sequences in the sample specify the same CDR3. The chain couples TRBV6-5 to TRBJ2-3; D is uncertain. The CDR3 is 13 amino acids. Germline V lookup: CDR1 MNHEY, CDR2 SVGAGI. The V and J ends lost 6 bases and 4 bases respectively, with 11 bases between them. CDR3 loop: CASSPVGADTQYF. The DNA of the CDR3 is TGTGCCAGCAGCCCCGTTGGGGCAGATACGCAGTATTTT.

The rearrangement joins TRBV5-1 to TRBJ1-1, with D tentatively TRBD1 (6 bases). The V and J ends lost 1 base and 3 bases respectively, with 13 bases between them. Germline V lookup: CDR1 SGHRS, CDR2 YFSETQ. The CDR3 consists of 15 residues. Here the CDR3 reads CASSLSGHRDTEAFF. CDR3 DNA: TGCGCCAGCAGCTTGTCAGGACACAGGGACACTGAAGCTTTCTTT. Using reference TRBV5-1 and TRBJ1-1 for the parts outside the CDR3, the full variable domain is KAGVTQTPRYLIKTRGQQVTLSCSPISGHRSVSWYQQTPGQGLQFLFEYFSETQRNKGNFPGRFSGRQFSNSRSEMNVSTLELGDSALYLCASSLSGHRDTEAFFGQGTRLTVV.

The V call is TRBV6-5, the J call TRBJ2-7; either TRBD1 or TRBD2 may fit D (5 bases each). The CDR3 spans 15 residues. The germline V gene encodes CDR1 MNHEY and CDR2 SVGAGI. Trimming removed 2 bases at V and 5 bases at J, with 16 bases between. The CDR3 here is CASSYARDGLNEQYF. For the CDR3, the DNA is TGTGCCAGCAGTTACGCCCGGGACGGGCTCAACGAGCAGTACTTC.

Turning to this clone: Compared with germline, one end of the junction differs, possibly owing to a read error. Other DNA sequences in the same sample also yield this CDR3. As DNA, the CDR3 is TGTGCTAGCAGCTTAGGTGGATCAGATACGCAGTATTTT. It translates to CASSLGGSDTQYF. The chain is built from TRBV7-7 and TRBJ2-3, with unresolved D. CDR1 SSHAT and CDR2 FNYEAQ come from the germline V gene (reference sequence). The CDR3 is 13 amino acids.

The V and J genes are TRBV7-9 and TRBJ2-7; no firm D call. The CDR3 has 12 residues. Germline assignment: CDR1 SEHNR and CDR2 FQNEAQ (reference sequence). Trimming stripped 5 bases from V and 7 bases from J, with 12 bases between. DNA for the CDR3: TGTGCCAGCAGCGCCGGTAGTCGGGAGCAGTACTTC. This encodes CASSAGSREQYF.

The J gene is TRBJ2-7, the V gene TRBV4-1, with D perhaps TRBD1 or TRBD2 (5 bases each). The germline V and J ends were trimmed by 5 bases and 2 bases, with 16 bases remaining between them. The germline V gene encodes CDR1 MGHRA and CDR2 YSYEKL. The CDR3 loop spans 15 amino acids. The DNA for the CDR3 is TGCGCCAGCAGCGAACCGGGACGGCAAACCTACGAGCAGTACTTC. It codes for CASSEPGRQTYEQYF.

This clone was counted a single time. The chain employs TRBV6-4 and TRBJ1-6, with 8 nucleotides matching TRBD1. With 4 bases clipped from V and 10 bases from J, the junction kept 21 bases outside the gene matches. Germline V gene sequence: CDR1 MRHNA, CDR2 SNTAGT. This CDR3 spans 19 amino acids. The CDR3 sequence: CASSVTGGTGQGGGSPLHF. The DNA for the CDR3 is TGTGCCAGCAGTGTCACCGGGGGGACCGGACAGGGAGGCGGGTCACCCCTCCACTTT.

The rearrangement links TRBV30 to TRBJ2-1; 10 nucleotides line up with TRBD1. The J segment lost 8 bases and the V segment lost 2 bases, leaving 9 bases of the junction unmatched. Germline lookup yields CDR1 GTSNPN and CDR2 SVGIG (reference sequence). There are 15 residues in the CDR3. Written as DNA, the CDR3 is TGTGCCTGGAGTCCCGGGACAGGGGTCGTCGATGAGCAGTTCTTC. Translating it yields CAWSPGTGVVDEQFF.

The chain recombines TRBV7-2 with TRBJ1-5; D might be TRBD1 (5 bases). Per the germline V gene, CDR1 is SGHTA and CDR2 is FQGNSA. The CDR3 extends over 15 amino acids. V gave up 8 bases and J gave up 0 bases, with 14 bases separating them. The CDR3 loop is CASSSGGYSNQPQHF. CDR3 bases: TGTGCCAGCTCCTCGGGGGGTTATAGCAATCAGCCCCAGCATTTT.

The chain links TRBV30 to TRBJ2-1; a possible D gene is TRBD1 (6 bases). The CDR3 runs to 13 residues. Germline lookup yields CDR1 GTSNPN and CDR2 SVGIG (reference sequence). CDR3 residues: CALSGAERSEQFF. The CDR3 nucleotides are TGTGCTTTGTCAGGGGCCGAGCGTAGTGAGCAGTTCTTC.

The chain is built from TRBV6-1 and TRBJ2-7; possible D gene TRBD1, 5 bases. The CDR3 covers 17 residues. V was pared by 0 bases and J by 7 bases, with 22 bases between. Germline V gene sequence: CDR1 MNHNS, CDR2 SASEGT. The CDR3 sequence: CASSEAQAGPASWEQYF. The CDR3 nucleotides read TGTGCCAGCAGTGAAGCGCAAGCAGGGCCCGCCTCGTGGGAGCAGTACTTC.

For this clone: Other DNA sequences in the same sample also yield this CDR3. The CDR3 loop is CASSLSGQGGNQPQHF. The CDR3 DNA is TGTGCCAGCAGTTTATCGGGACAGGGCGGCAATCAGCCCCAGCATTTT. This chain joins TRBV27 and TRBJ1-5; the match to TRBD1 covers 9 bases. Per the germline V gene, CDR1 is MNHEY and CDR2 is SMNVEV (reference sequence). The CDR3 is made up of 16 amino acids. The ends lost 0 bases at V and 2 bases at J; junction bases unmatched: 2.

CDR3 residues: CASSPTGGSGEQYF. For the CDR3, the DNA is TGTGCCAGCAGTCCCACAGGAGGATCGGGCGAGCAGTACTTC. J is TRBJ2-7 and V is TRBV28; either TRBD1 or TRBD2 may supply D (5 bases each). There are 14 residues in the CDR3. CDR1 and CDR2 from the germline V gene are MDHEN and SYDVKM. Trimming took 5 bases from V and 6 from J, leaving 17 bases between them.

CDR3 in DNA: TGCGCCAGCAGCCAAGTTGGACAGATGGGGGCCTACGAGCAGTACTTC. Residues: CASSQVGQMGAYEQYF. This chain joins TRBV4-1 and TRBJ2-7, with TRBD1 as a possible D gene (6 bases). V was shortened by 1 base and J by 2 bases, with 15 bases between the two germline ends. Germline CDR1 and CDR2: MGHRA and YSYEKL. The CDR3 sequence is 16 residues long.

J is TRBJ2-3 and V is TRBV4-3; D might be TRBD1 (6 bases). The CDR3 length is 18 residues. Trimming cost V 0 bases and J 4 bases, with 20 bases left between them. Germline CDR1 reads LGHNA; CDR2 reads YSLEER. Here the CDR3 reads CASSQDRDNQHGADTQYF. The CDR3 region has the DNA TGCGCCAGCAGCCAAGATAGGGACAACCAACACGGCGCAGATACGCAGTATTTT.

V usage is TRBV6-6 and J usage is TRBJ2-7; D tentatively reads TRBD1 or TRBD2 (5 bases each). Germline V gives CDR1 MNHNY, CDR2 SVGAGI (reference sequence). This CDR3 has 12 residues. Trimming stripped 6 bases from V and 0 bases from J, with 6 bases between. The CDR3 nucleotides read TGTGCCAGCAGGGGGGACTCCTACGAGCAGTACTTC. Its protein product is CASRGDSYEQYF.

The chain has TRBV2 and TRBJ2-7; TRBD1 aligns across 9 bases. Germline V lookup: CDR1 SNHLY, CDR2 FYNNEI. J gave up 5 bases and V 7 bases, and 6 bases lay outside the gene matches. CDR3 length: 13 amino acids. CDR3 nucleotide sequence: TGTGCCAGCAAATCCGGACAGGGGAACGAGCAGTACTTC. This sequence encodes CASKSGQGNEQYF.

The CDR3 sequence is CASSWVDGAPNEQFF. CDR3 in DNA: TGTGCCAGCAGCTGGGTTGATGGGGCCCCCAATGAGCAGTTCTTC. The chain joins TRBV7-8 to TRBJ2-1; D possibly corresponds to TRBD1 (5 bases). This CDR3 is 15 amino acids long. Germline V lookup: CDR1 SGHVS, CDR2 FQNEAQ. The V end lost 4 bases, the J end lost 6 bases, and 16 bases lay between the germline ends. The whole variable domain, filled in from reference TRBV7-8 and TRBJ2-1, reads GAGVSQSPRYKVAKRGQDVALRCDPISGHVSLFWYQQALGQGPEFLTYFQNEAQLDKSGLPSDRFFAERPEGSVSTLKIQRTQQEDSAVYLCASSWVDGAPNEQFFGPGTRLTVL.

The CDR3 reads CASSPEYGYEQYF. The CDR3 DNA follows: TGTGCCAGCAGCCCGGAGTACGGGTACGAGCAGTACTTC. The chain couples TRBV5-6 to TRBJ2-7; D is undetermined. Looked up from germline, CDR1 is SGHDT and CDR2 is YYEEEE. The CDR3 is 13 amino acids. Trimming removed 4 bases from V and 4 bases from J, with 12 bases in between. Based on the CDR3 plus reference TRBV5-6 and TRBJ2-7, the full variable domain is DAGVTQSPTHLIKTRGQQVTLRCSPKSGHDTVSWYQQALGQGPQFIFQYYEEEERQRGNFPDRFSGHQFPNYSSELNVNALLLGDSALYLCASSPEYGYEQYFGPGTRLTVT.

V and J are TRBV6-1 and TRBJ2-1; D gene unclear. Germline CDR1 and CDR2: MNHNS and SASEGT. The CDR3 spans 15 residues. The germline V and J ends were trimmed by 3 bases and 0 bases, with 9 bases remaining between them. The CDR3 nucleotides read TGTGCCAGCAGTGATAACGCCAACTCCTACAATGAGCAGTTCTTC. Translating it yields CASSDNANSYNEQFF.

The chain links TRBV7-9 to TRBJ2-1, with 10 nucleotides matching TRBD1. After removal of 5 bases from V and 7 bases from J, the junction contained 11 bases not matched to a gene. The CDR3 is 16 residues long. CDR1 and CDR2 (germline): SEHNR, FQNEAQ (reference sequence). CDR3 nucleotides: TGTGCCAGCAGCCCAACCCCGGGACAGGGGTCGAATGAGCAGTTCTTC. This encodes CASSPTPGQGSNEQFF.

About this clone itself: Other DNA variants within this sample encode the same CDR3. CDR3 nucleotide sequence: TGTGCCAGCAGCGTTTCGGGTTACACTGAAGCTTTCTTT. This codes for CASSVSGYTEAFF. The gene calls are TRBV9 and TRBJ1-1; D call uncertain. The CDR3 loop spans 13 amino acids. Germline V gene data show CDR1 as SGDLS and CDR2 as YYNGEE. Between the trimmed V and J ends, which lost 2 bases and 3 bases, there was a span of 8 bases.

V usage is TRBV11-2 and J usage is TRBJ2-3, with D tentatively TRBD1 (6 bases). The CDR3 consists of 14 residues. Between the trimmed V and J ends, which lost 10 bases and 2 bases, there was a span of 16 bases. From germline, CDR1 is SGHAT and CDR2 FQNNGV. This CDR3 reads CATTQGPSTDTQYF. As DNA, the CDR3 is TGTGCCACCACGCAGGGGCCCTCCACAGATACGCAGTATTTT.